The clone carrying this TCR beta chain is judged large. What it binds is unknown. The data belong to a study of vaccination and CD4 T cells after COVID-19. Study-wide findings and caveats: It was observed that, in convalescent patients, a median 86.3% of reactive clones arose only post-vaccination.

Specified time point: late sampling 161 to 241 days after vaccination in a few convalescent patients. Treatment in this sample: approximately nine-day PBMC culture with coronavirus spike peptide pools or control peptides (ViraFEST assay). The Oncomine TCR Beta short-read assay was what sequenced the DNA obtained from cultured CD4+ T cells. TCRdb re-derived calls from the PCR reads in MiXCR, one entry per CDR3 protein. Among some 21,000 distinct CDR3 sequences listed, around 46% were seen once. This TCR was recovered from a human donor who had recovered from COVID-19. Sample: CD4+ T cells from blood, cultured in vitro, taken about 7 months after SARS-CoV-2 vaccination.

The DNA for the CDR3 is TGTGCCAGCAGCCGGGACAGGGGAGGTGGTCAGCCCCAGCATTTT. It encodes CASSRDRGGGQPQHF. This chain uses TRBV4-2 with TRBJ1-5, with 10 bases fitting TRBD1. Germline CDR1 LGHNA, CDR2 YNFKEQ. Trimming cost V 4 bases and J 6 bases; bases outside gene matches: 6. The CDR3 is 15 residues long.